This T cell receptor beta chain was sequenced in a study of patients and donors after allogeneic stem cell transplantation. The germline V and J ends were trimmed by 5 bases and 1 base, with 11 bases remaining between them. CDR1 and CDR2 from the germline V gene are SQVTM and ANQGSEA. The length of the CDR3 is 13 residues. From the RT-PCR reads, TCRdb called clonotypes with MiXCR, one entry per CDR3 protein. The sample records about 200,000 distinct CDR3 sequences, about 40% being singletons. The clonotype originates from a human donor who was either an allogeneic HSCT recipient or a stem cell or donor lymphocyte infusion donor (not recorded which). It is not recorded whose cells these are; they may come from a transplant donor. The source material was blood, either unsorted or a sorted T cell fraction (not recorded which). V and J are TRBV29-1 and TRBJ1-1; the D is unclear. The CDR3 sequence: CSVWGAANTEAFF. The CDR3 coding sequence is TGCAGCGTTTGGGGTGCGGCGAACACTGAAGCTTTCTTT.